Listed below are T cell receptor beta chains from one sample, sequenced in a study of blood T cell repertoires in COVID-19. Sequencing used immunoSEQ multiplex PCR; TCRdb keeps in-frame clones, though not all of them. The sample lists a few hundred thousand clones, under 95% occurring once. The sample was PBMCs or T cells enriched from blood (not recorded which). Source of these receptors: a woman in her 30s who had recovered from COVID-19. CDR3s include the opening cysteine and the closing phenylalanine or tryptophan. D genes are given only for firm matches. Clone size appears in some rows only: once, few, many, or a class for an expanded clone.

V gene	clone size	J gene	D gene	CDR3 DNA	CDR3 protein
TRBV7-9	.	TRBJ2-3	TRBD2	TGTGCCAGCAGCTTACACAGCGGGGGTCTCACAGATACGCAGTATTTT	CASSLHSGGLTDTQYF
TRBV18	.	TRBJ2-3	TRBD1	TGTGCCAGCTCAGCAAACCAGGGGGCGCAAGATACGCAGTATTTT	CASSANQGAQDTQYF
TRBV5-1	.	TRBJ1-2	TRBD1	TGCGCCAGCAGCCAGGGACAGGGGATCTATGGCTACACCTTC	CASSQGQGIYGYTF
TRBV4-3	.	TRBJ2-7	TRBD1	TGCGCCAGCAGCCAAGATCTAGGGACAGGAAGCTACGAGCAGTACTTC	CASSQDLGTGSYEQYF
TRBV19	.	TRBJ2-1	TRBD1	TGTGCCAGTAAGGGTTGGGGACAGGGTTCCGATGAGCAGTTCTTC	CASKGWGQGSDEQFF
TRBV30	.	TRBJ1-2	TRBD1	TGTGCCCTGGGGACAGGGGGCGCCCATGGCTACACCTTC	CALGTGGAHGYTF
TRBV29-1	.	TRBJ1-5	.	TGCAGCGTTGTCCAGGACAATCAGCCCCAGCATTTT	CSVVQDNQPQHF
TRBV3-1/TRBV3-2	.	TRBJ2-1	TRBD2	TGTGCCAGCAGCCTCTTCGGCGGGGGGCACCTATACAATGAGCAGTTCTTC	CASSLFGGGHLYNEQFF
TRBV19	.	TRBJ2-1	.	TGTGCCAGTAGTCGAACGGGGAAGGGTACCAATGAGCAGTTCTTC	CASSRTGKGTNEQFF
TRBV12-1	.	TRBJ2-7	.	TGTGCCAGCAGCTCGACCGGGACTAGCGTTCTCTCCTACGAGCAGTACTTC	CASSSTGTSVLSYEQYF
TRBV15	.	TRBJ1-4	.	TGTGCCACCAGCAGGGGACTCGCGGCAGGGCCTAATGAAAAACTGTTTTTT	CATSRGLAAGPNEKLFF
TRBV12-5	.	TRBJ2-1	TRBD2	TGTGCTAGTGGTTCCGCCATACTAGCGGGCGGGGGGGATCAGTTCTTC	CASGSAILAGGGDQFF
TRBV28	.	TRBJ1-1	.	TGTGCCAGCAAAATGACAGGTTTATGGAACACTGAAGCTTTCTTT	CASKMTGLWNTEAFF
TRBV2	.	TRBJ1-4	.	TGTGCCAGCAGCGAAAACAGGCCTCGGGAAAAACTGTTTTTT	CASSENRPREKLFF
TRBV11-2	.	TRBJ2-7	TRBD2	TGTGCCAGCAGCCCCACGACTAGCGGGGGGGCCGAGTACTTC	CASSPTTSGGAEYF
TRBV4-2	.	TRBJ2-1	.	TGTGCCAGCAGCCAAGGGGGGCAAGCCTACAATGAGCAGTTCTTC	CASSQGGQAYNEQFF
TRBV4-3	.	TRBJ2-1	TRBD2	TGCGCCAGCAGCCAAAGAACTAGCGGGGCTTCCTACAATGAGCAGTTCTTC	CASSQRTSGASYNEQFF
TRBV25-1	.	TRBJ2-1	.	TGTGCCAGCAGTGAAACTAGCTCTGAGCAGTTCTTC	CASSETSSEQFF
TRBV18	.	TRBJ1-2	.	TGTGCCAGCTCCAGCGGGGCCTTCACCTTC	CASSSGAFTF
TRBV9	.	TRBJ1-2	TRBD1	TGTGCCAGCAGCGGGGGCCGGGCCACAGGGGGTTACTATGGCTACACCTTC	CASSGGRATGGYYGYTF
TRBV18	.	TRBJ1-3	.	TGTGCCAGCTCACCAGCGACAGGTCCTGGAAACACCATATATTTT	CASSPATGPGNTIYF
TRBV6-6	few	TRBJ2-3	TRBD2	TGTGCCAGCAGCCCAAGGCCGGGGGGTGGCTCAGATACGCAGTATTTT	CASSPRPGGGSDTQYF
TRBV4-2	.	TRBJ1-1	.	TGTGCCAGCAGCCAGGGGAGGGCCCTAGAAGCTTTCTTT	CASSQGRALEAFF
TRBV2	.	TRBJ1-5	TRBD1	TGTGCCAGCAGTGCCCAGACAGGGGATCAGCCCCAGCATTTT	CASSAQTGDQPQHF